This is a list of T cell receptor beta chains from one sample in a study of blood T cells in healthy people across ages. MiXCR, applied by TCRdb to the 5' RACE reads, yields one record per CDR3 protein. The data show some 1.1 million distinct CDR3 sequences, 35% to 45% seen once. Sequencing used blood. All receptors derive from a man between 18 and 35 years old in good health. Both conserved end residues are part of each CDR3. The D gene is left open where the match is weak. Clone sizes are given selectively: once, few, many, or a class where the clone is expanded.

abundance	d_gene	j_gene	v_gene	CDR3nt	CDR3aa
.	TRBD1	TRBJ2-1	TRBV3-1	TGTGCCAGCAGCCTCAGGGGGATTGAGCAGTTCTTC	CASSLRGIEQFF
few	.	TRBJ2-7	TRBV13	TGTGCCAGCAGCTTAGGAGGGTTCAGGGACTACGAGCAGTACTTC	CASSLGGFRDYEQYF
few	.	TRBJ1-2	TRBV28	TGTGCCAGCAGTAAATCCCCTTTGTGGGAGCACTATGGCTACACCTTC	CASSKSPLWEHYGYTF
.	.	TRBJ1-1	TRBV14	TGTGCCAGCAGCCACCCGGGCGGCGGACCTAACACTGAAGCTTTCTTT	CASSHPGGGPNTEAFF
.	.	TRBJ2-3	TRBV19	TGTGCCAGTAGTATAGGGGGGAGTTCCGATACGCAGTATTTT	CASSIGGSSDTQYF
.	.	TRBJ1-1	TRBV7-6	TGTGCCAGCAGCTTAGAGGACAGTAGGGACACTGAAGCTTTCTTT	CASSLEDSRDTEAFF
few	TRBD2	TRBJ2-1	TRBV12-3/TRBV12-4	TGTGCCAGCAGAGCGGGGGGGCGTACTGAGCAGTTCTTC	CASRAGGRTEQFF
.	.	TRBJ2-5	TRBV7-2	TGTGCCAGCAGCTTCCTAGTGTCACATGAGCAGTACTTC	CASSFLVSHEQYF
.	TRBD1	TRBJ1-2	TRBV2	TGTGCCAGCAGGCCCGACAGGGGGGCCCCCTATGGCTACACCTTC	CASRPDRGAPYGYTF
many	TRBD1	TRBJ1-4	TRBV7-9	TGTGCCAGCAGCTCGACAGGGGGGGATGAAAAACTGTTTTTT	CASSSTGGDEKLFF
.	TRBD1	TRBJ1-2	TRBV12-3/TRBV12-4	TGTGTCAGTAGTCGCCGGGACAGTTTCATAACCAGCTATGGCTACACCTTC	CVSSRRDSFITSYGYTF
.	TRBD2	TRBJ2-1	TRBV4-1	TGCGCCAGCAGCCAAGGTACGGGACTAGCGGAACTCCTGAAAAACAATGAGCAGTTCTTC	CASSQGTGLAELLKNNEQFF
.	TRBD1	TRBJ1-2	TRBV20-1	TGCAGTGCGCCCGACAGGGGTGGGTTGGGCTATGGCTACACCTTC	CSAPDRGGLGYGYTF
few	.	TRBJ2-7	TRBV3-1	TGTGCCAGCAGCCAGGAGGGGGCTGGCTACGAGCAGTACTTC	CASSQEGAGYEQYF
many	.	TRBJ1-2	TRBV20-1	TGCAGTGCTAGTCTCGGACGGTCTAACTATGGCTACACCTTC	CSASLGRSNYGYTF
.	TRBD1	TRBJ2-6	TRBV29-1	TGCAGCATCGGACAGGGTTCCGGGGCCAACGTCCTGACTTTC	CSIGQGSGANVLTF
.	.	TRBJ1-4	TRBV4-3	TGCGCCAGCAGCCAACCCCGCGGCGGTGGGAATGAAAAACTGTTTTTT	CASSQPRGGGNEKLFF
few	.	TRBJ2-5	TRBV20-1	TGCAGTGCTAGGGAAGTGGTTGAGCAGTACTTC	CSAREVVEQYF